This entry lists 19 T cell receptor beta chains sequenced from one sample in a study of CD8 T cells in Susac syndrome (dated by TCRdb to the late 2010s). The protocol used for the library was the immunoSEQ multiplex PCR assay. RNA was extracted with the RNeasy kit and roughly 0.45 to 1 ug was reverse transcribed using random hexamers. Starting from the raw public reads, TCRdb applied fastp trimming at Q25, assembled clones with MiXCR and retained in-frame beta chains. Entries are consolidated by CDR3 protein sequence, retaining the most common genes and DNA. Present in this sample are about 120,000 distinct CDR3 sequences, approximately 94% of which were seen just once. In total, the top ten clones hold 0.095% to 0.1% of the sample. The sample consisted of CD4+ T cells from PBMCs. Receptor source: a human donor in good health.

V and J are TRBV2 and TRBJ1-6; D gene unclear. Germline V gene sequence: CDR1 SNHLY, CDR2 FYNNEI. The germline V and J ends were trimmed by 3 bases and 7 bases, with 13 bases remaining between them. The CDR3 spans 15 residues. The chain's CDR3 is CASSDDGGPNSPLHF. Here the CDR3 DNA reads TGTGCCAGCAGTGACGATGGAGGGCCCAATTCACCCCTCCACTTT.

The V and J genes are TRBV19 and TRBJ1-1; 7 bases match TRBD1. CDR1 LNHDA and CDR2 SQIVND come from the germline V gene (reference sequence). The length of the CDR3 is 14 residues. The J segment lost 1 base and the V segment lost 5 bases, leaving 4 bases of the junction unmatched. This CDR3 is CASSGGTANTEAFF. In DNA form, the CDR3 reads TGTGCCAGTAGTGGGGGGACAGCGAACACTGAAGCTTTCTTT. Looking up the rest from reference TRBV19 and TRBJ1-1 gives the full variable domain: DGGITQSPKYLFRKEGQNVTLSCEQNLNHDAMYWYRQDPGQGLRLIYYSQIVNDFQKGDIAEGYSVSREKKESFPLTVTSAQKNPTAFYLCASSGGTANTEAFFGQGTRLTVV.

The V and J genes are TRBV2 and TRBJ2-2; unclear D gene. Germline-derived CDR1 and CDR2 are SNHLY and FYNNEI. V shed 6 bases and J shed 4 bases, with 9 bases lying between them. The CDR3 has 13 residues. The CDR3 loop reads CASSFWGTGELFF. The CDR3 DNA is TGTGCCAGCAGCTTTTGGGGCACCGGGGAGCTGTTTTTT.

This clonotype was observed a handful of times. The chain links TRBV3-1 to TRBJ2-2; D gene ambiguous. Germline V gene data show CDR1 as LGHDT and CDR2 as YNNKEL (reference sequence). Deletions cut 1 base from V and 7 bases from J, with 1 base between. The CDR3 extends over 11 amino acids. CDR3 region: CASSQVGELFF. The CDR3 DNA sequence: TGTGCCAGCAGCCAAGTCGGGGAGCTGTTTTTT.

This clonotype was counted once. The junction and the germline gene differ at one end; a read error may be behind it. V gene TRBV10-2 combines with J gene TRBJ1-1; 9 nucleotides align to TRBD1. This CDR3 comprises 15 residues. Germline CDR1 WSHSY, CDR2 SAAADI. Written as DNA, the CDR3 is TGCGCCAGCACCTCGAACAGGGGGCTTAACACTGAAGTTTTCTTT. Its translation: CASTSNRGLNTEVFF.

V is TRBV30 and J is TRBJ2-7, with D perhaps matching TRBD1 (6 bases). CDR3 size: 14 residues. Germline V gene sequence: CDR1 GTSNPN, CDR2 SVGIG (reference sequence). V was pared by 3 bases and J by 7 bases, with 19 bases between. For the CDR3, the DNA is TGTGCCTGGAGGTGGCAGGGGACCCTCGAGGAGCAGTACTTC. Residues: CAWRWQGTLEEQYF.

The chain recombines TRBV12-3 or TRBV12-4 with TRBJ1-1; maybe TRBD1 (6 bases). The CDR3 covers 13 residues. Trimming removed 6 bases from V and 4 bases from J, with 12 bases in between. CDR3 in amino acids: CASSTQGITEAFF. Written as DNA, the CDR3 is TGTGCCAGCAGCACCCAGGGGATCACTGAAGCTTTCTTT.

The J gene is TRBJ2-7, the V gene TRBV7-2, with TRBD2 matching over 11 bases. The CDR3 runs 15 residues. J lost 1 base, V lost 5 bases, and 4 bases had no gene match. Germline V CDR1 and CDR2: SGHTA, FQGNSA. The CDR3 nucleotides read TGTGCCAGCAGCAAGACTAGCGGGGATTCCTACGAGCAGTACTTC. This sequence encodes CASSKTSGDSYEQYF.

The rearrangement uses TRBV15 and TRBJ1-2; D may be TRBD1 (5 bases). Trimming shortened V by 1 base and J by 0 bases, and 21 bases separated the two germline ends. The CDR3 totals 19 residues. The germline gives CDR1 LNHNV, CDR2 YYDKDF (reference sequence). CDR3 sequence reads: CATSRGPGRRTRANYGYTF. The CDR3 DNA reads TGTGCCACCAGCAGAGGTCCAGGGCGGAGGACAAGGGCTAACTATGGCTACACCTTC.

This sequence joins TRBV28 and TRBJ1-5; TRBD1 matches at 9 bases. CDR3 length: 16 residues. Germline V CDR1 and CDR2: MDHEN, SYDVKM. V lost 4 bases, J lost 5 bases, and 9 bases stayed unmatched. CDR3 sequence: CASSSPDRGKDQPQHF. The DNA of the CDR3 is TGTGCCAGCAGTTCCCCGGACAGGGGAAAGGATCAGCCCCAGCATTTT.

This clonotype has a single count. The chain's CDR3 is CASSPGQIAKNIQYF. CDR3 DNA: TGTGCCAGTAGTCCTGGACAGATAGCCAAAAACATTCAGTACTTC. The chain uses TRBV19 and TRBJ2-4; D might be TRBD1 (6 bases). In germline, CDR1 is LNHDA, CDR2 SQIVND (reference sequence). The CDR3 has 15 residues. V gave up 5 bases and J gave up 0 bases, with 11 bases separating them.

This chain links TRBV19 with TRBJ2-7; maybe TRBD2 (5 bases). Germline CDR1 reads LNHDA; CDR2 reads SQIVND (reference sequence). The CDR3 covers 13 residues. V dropped 5 bases and J dropped 3 bases, with 11 bases sitting between them. CDR3 DNA sequence: TGTGCCAGTAGTCGGGAAGGGAACTACGAGCAGTACTTC. Residues: CASSREGNYEQYF.

V and J are TRBV7-9 and TRBJ2-7, with D possibly TRBD2 on 6 matching bases. The CDR3 loop spans 15 amino acids. V was clipped by 1 base and J by 0 bases, with 10 bases between them. Germline CDR1 is SEHNR and CDR2 is FQNEAQ (reference sequence). The CDR3 region has the DNA TGTGCCAGCAGCTTAGGGGACTTAAGCTCCTACGAGCAGTACTTC. This encodes CASSLGDLSSYEQYF.

The rearrangement joins TRBV7-3 to TRBJ2-1, with a tentative D call TRBD2 (5 bases). Germline V gene sequence: CDR1 SGHTA, CDR2 FQGTGA. Trimming pared 4 bases from V and 6 bases from J, leaving 7 bases between. The CDR3 is 12 amino acids. CDR3 residues: CASSSTSNEQFF. The CDR3 DNA sequence: TGTGCCAGCAGCTCAACTAGCAATGAGCAGTTCTTC.

The gene calls are TRBV9 and TRBJ1-1; TRBD1 matches 9 bases. The CDR3 runs 13 residues. The V and J ends lost 0 bases and 7 bases, in that order; junction bases with no gene match: 1. Germline V gene data show CDR1 as SGDLS and CDR2 as YYNGEE. The CDR3 region is CASSVGQGDEAFF. CDR3 sequence (DNA): TGTGCCAGCAGCGTAGGACAGGGGGATGAAGCTTTCTTT. Using reference TRBV9 and TRBJ1-1 for the parts outside the CDR3, the full variable domain is DSGVTQTPKHLITATGQRVTLRCSPRSGDLSVYWYQQSLDQGLQFLIQYYNGEERAKGNILERFSAQQFPDLHSELNLSSLELGDSALYFCASSVGQGDEAFFGQGTRLTVV.

The rearrangement links TRBV4-3 to TRBJ2-4, with 14 bases fitting TRBD2. Germline CDR1 is LGHNA and CDR2 is YSLEER. CDR3 length equals 17 residues. Trimming at V came to 4 bases and at J to 0 bases, leaving 2 bases not matched to a gene. CDR3 nucleotide sequence: TGCGCCAGCAGCCCGGGACTAGCGGGGGAAGCCAAAAACATTCAGTACTTC. Translating it yields CASSPGLAGEAKNIQYF.

The V and J genes are TRBV7-9 and TRBJ1-6, with D possibly matching TRBD1 (5 bases). The germline CDR1 and CDR2 sequences are SEHNR and FQNEAQ (reference sequence). Trimming removed 6 bases at V and 1 base at J, with 13 bases between. The CDR3 sequence is 16 residues long. CDR3 sequence reads: CASSSTRGSYNSPLHF. For the CDR3, the DNA is TGTGCCAGCAGTTCCACCCGGGGGTCCTATAATTCACCCCTCCACTTT.

The chain couples TRBV19 to TRBJ1-5; 8 nucleotides agree with TRBD1. CDR1 is LNHDA, CDR2 SQIVND, per germline (reference sequence). Trimming cost V 4 bases and J 11 bases; bases outside gene matches: 4. The CDR3 length is 12 residues. CDR3 residues: CASSSEQGAQHF. The CDR3 DNA follows: TGTGCCAGTAGTAGCGAACAGGGGGCCCAGCATTTT.

V usage is TRBV5-1 and J usage is TRBJ2-7; D gene uncertain. V shed 2 bases and J shed 4 bases, with 7 bases lying between them. Per the germline V gene, CDR1 is SGHRS and CDR2 is YFSETQ. This CDR3 has 12 amino acids. The DNA of the CDR3 is TGCGCCAGCAGCTTATTCGGGTACGAGCAGTACTTC. The encoded protein is CASSLFGYEQYF.